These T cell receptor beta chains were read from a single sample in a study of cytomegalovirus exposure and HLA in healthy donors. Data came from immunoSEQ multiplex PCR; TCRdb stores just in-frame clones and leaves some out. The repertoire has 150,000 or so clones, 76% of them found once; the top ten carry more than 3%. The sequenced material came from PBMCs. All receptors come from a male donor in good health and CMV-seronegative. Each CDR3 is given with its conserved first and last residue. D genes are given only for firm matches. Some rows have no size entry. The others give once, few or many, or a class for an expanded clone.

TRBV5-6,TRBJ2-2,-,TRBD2,CASSSGLAGGPTGELFF,TGTGCCAGCAGCTCGGGACTAGCGGGAGGGCCCACCGGGGAGCTGTTTTTT
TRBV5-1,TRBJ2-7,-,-,CASSGGGGNSYEQYF,TGCGCCAGCAGCGGGGGGGGCGGGAACTCCTACGAGCAGTACTTC
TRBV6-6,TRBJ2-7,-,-,CASSYNQDEQYF,TGTGCCAGCAGTTACAATCAGGATGAGCAGTACTTC
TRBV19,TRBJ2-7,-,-,CASSINVVAELYEQYF,TGTGCCAGTAGTATAAATGTAGTCGCGGAACTCTACGAGCAGTACTTC
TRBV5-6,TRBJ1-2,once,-,CASSLAGAGAYGYTF,TGTGCCAGCAGCTTGGCAGGGGCGGGGGCCTATGGCTACACCTTC
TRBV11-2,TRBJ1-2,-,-,CASSLDSGEGLGYGYTF,TGTGCCAGCAGCTTAGATTCCGGGGAGGGGTTGGGCTATGGCTACACCTTC
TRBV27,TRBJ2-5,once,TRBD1,CASSGPGQNLKETQYF,TGTGCCAGCAGTGGGCCGGGACAGAACCTCAAAGAGACCCAGTACTTC
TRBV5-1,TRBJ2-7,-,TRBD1,CASSPSGTGLYEQYF,TGCGCCAGCAGCCCCTCCGGGACAGGGCTATACGAGCAGTACTTC
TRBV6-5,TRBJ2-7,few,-,CASSYSTSGPYEQYF,TGTGCCAGCAGTTACTCGACATCAGGTCCCTACGAGCAGTACTTC
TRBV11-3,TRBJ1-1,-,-,CASSNGGGRNTEAFF,TGTGCCAGCAGCAATGGGGGGGGCCGTAACACTGAAGCTTTCTTT
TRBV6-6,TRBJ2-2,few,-,CASSLRGAGNTGELFF,TGTGCCAGCAGTCTCAGGGGGGCAGGGAACACCGGGGAGCTGTTTTTT
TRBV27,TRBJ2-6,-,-,CASSAGFAPNVLTF,TGTGCCAGCAGCGCAGGGTTCGCGCCTAACGTCCTGACTTTC
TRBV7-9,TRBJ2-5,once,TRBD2,CASSGGRGVQETQYF,TGTGCCAGCAGCGGGGGTCGGGGGGTCCAAGAGACCCAGTACTTC
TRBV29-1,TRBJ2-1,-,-,CSVPRQVGLGHEQFF,TGCAGCGTACCTAGACAGGTCGGGCTAGGCCATGAGCAGTTCTTC
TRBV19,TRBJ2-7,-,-,CASSISAQGIEQYF,TGTGCCAGTAGTATATCAGCACAGGGTATCGAGCAGTACTTC
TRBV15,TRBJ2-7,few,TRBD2,CATSSGGDHEQYF,TGTGCCACCAGTAGTGGGGGGGACCACGAGCAGTACTTC
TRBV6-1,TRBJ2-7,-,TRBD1,CASARVGQPYEQYF,TGTGCCAGCGCCCGTGTGGGACAGCCCTACGAGCAGTACTTC
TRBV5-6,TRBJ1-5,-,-,CASSLGQTGQPQHF,TGTGCCAGCAGCTTGGGGCAGACAGGCCAGCCCCAGCATTTT
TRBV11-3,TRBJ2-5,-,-,CASSLDPEETQYF,TGTGCCAGCAGCTTAGACCCGGAAGAGACCCAGTACTTC
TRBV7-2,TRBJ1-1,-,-,CASSFHQGNTEAFF,TGTGCCAGCAGCTTCCACCAGGGGAACACTGAAGCTTTCTTT
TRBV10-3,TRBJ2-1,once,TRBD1,CAISYGTGSRSVEQFF,TGTGCCATCAGCTATGGGACAGGTAGCCGTTCGGTTGAGCAGTTCTTC
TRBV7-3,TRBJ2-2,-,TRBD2,CASSLRLAVNTGELFF,TGTGCCAGCAGCTTAAGACTAGCGGTGAACACCGGGGAGCTGTTTTTT
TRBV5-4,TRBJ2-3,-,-,CASSRTDRDSTRLLF,TGTGCCAGCAGCCGCACCGACCGGGACTCAACAAGACTCCTATTT
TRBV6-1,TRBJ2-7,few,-,CASTRGSSFTYEQYF,TGTGCCAGCACCCGTGGCAGTAGCTTCACCTACGAGCAGTACTTC
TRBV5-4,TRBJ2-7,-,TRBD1,CASSSATGASSYEQYF,TGTGCCAGCAGCTCTGCCACAGGGGCCAGCTCCTACGAGCAGTACTTC
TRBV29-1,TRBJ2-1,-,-,CSVEWESPYNEQFF,TGCAGCGTTGAATGGGAGAGTCCCTACAATGAGCAGTTCTTC
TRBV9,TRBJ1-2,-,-,CASSDLRGQTVYGYTF,TGTGCCAGCAGCGACCTCCGTGGACAGACTGTCTATGGCTACACCTTC
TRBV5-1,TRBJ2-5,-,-,CASSLVGTKEETQYF,TGCGCCAGCAGCTTGGTGGGGACAAAGGAAGAGACCCAGTACTTC
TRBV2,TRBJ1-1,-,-,CASRQGVIEAFF,TGTGCCAGCAGACAGGGAGTGATTGAAGCTTTCTTT